Listed below are T cell receptor beta chains from one sample, sequenced in a study of T cells in Graves' hyperthyroidism and ophthalmopathy. TCRdb re-derived calls from the multiplex PCR reads in MiXCR, one entry per CDR3 protein. The table has under 400,000 distinct CDR3 sequences, 15% to 19% seen once; the top ten hold 25% to 35%. Material: blood. The receptors here all came from a woman under 30 with Graves' hyperthyroidism that later progressed to Graves' ophthalmopathy. CDR3s include the opening cysteine and the closing phenylalanine or tryptophan. The order of the fields is D gene, V gene, clone size, J gene, CDR3 DNA, CDR3 protein. D genes are given only for firm matches. Some rows mark clone size as missing; the rest say once, few, many or name a class of expanded clone.

D: TRBD1
V: TRBV27
size: many
J: TRBJ2-7
DNA: TGCGCCAGCAGTTTGACAGGGGACTACGAGCAGTACTTC
CDR3: CASSLTGDYEQYF

D: TRBD1
V: TRBV30
size: NA
J: TRBJ1-2
DNA: TGTGCCTGGTCCTGGACAGGGAACTATGGCTACACCTTC
CDR3: CAWSWTGNYGYTF

D: TRBD2
V: TRBV20-1
size: NA
J: TRBJ2-1
DNA: TGCAGTGGGACTAGTGTCAATGAGCAGTTCTTC
CDR3: CSGTSVNEQFF

D: TRBD1
V: TRBV18
size: many
J: TRBJ1-1
DNA: TGTGCCAGCTCATTTCAGGGGGGGAAGACTGAAGCTTTCTTT
CDR3: CASSFQGGKTEAFF

D: NA
V: TRBV28
size: many
J: TRBJ1-6
DNA: TGTGCCAGCAGTTCCCGTGGCTCCTATAATTCACCCCTCCACTTT
CDR3: CASSSRGSYNSPLHF

D: NA
V: TRBV19
size: NA
J: TRBJ1-1
DNA: TGTGCCAGTAAACAGGGTCTAACTGAAGCTTTCTTT
CDR3: CASKQGLTEAFF

D: NA
V: TRBV6-2/TRBV6-3
size: many
J: TRBJ2-1
DNA: TGTGCCAGCAGTCCCCCCAGAGGCGAGGGTGAGAATGAGCAGTTCTTC
CDR3: CASSPPRGEGENEQFF

D: NA
V: TRBV7-2
size: many
J: TRBJ2-3
DNA: TGTGCCAGCAGCTTATTCCTAGCGCCGCACACAGATACGCAGTATTTT
CDR3: CASSLFLAPHTDTQYF

D: TRBD2
V: TRBV6-4
size: NA
J: TRBJ2-1
DNA: TGTGCCAGCAGCCCCACAGCGGGGAAAGTCTACAATGAGCAGTTCTTC
CDR3: CASSPTAGKVYNEQFF

D: TRBD1
V: TRBV7-9
size: many
J: TRBJ1-2
DNA: TGTGCCAGCAGCGATTACAGGGGGCCTTCGAGCGGCTACACCTTC
CDR3: CASSDYRGPSSGYTF

D: TRBD1
V: TRBV7-9
size: NA
J: TRBJ2-7
DNA: TGTGCCAGCAGCTTAGTAGGAGAGGCAGGGGGCGGCGAGCAGTACTTC
CDR3: CASSLVGEAGGGEQYF

D: NA
V: TRBV10-3
size: few
J: TRBJ2-1
DNA: TGTGCCATCAGTGAGTCTGCGACGGGAGTGCAGAATGAGCAGTTCTTC
CDR3: CAISESATGVQNEQFF

D: NA
V: TRBV5-1
size: NA
J: TRBJ2-5
DNA: TGCGCCAGCACCGATCTTAGCGGTAGAAGAGAGACCCAGTACTTC
CDR3: CASTDLSGRRETQYF

D: TRBD1
V: TRBV6-1
size: NA
J: TRBJ2-7
DNA: TGTGCCAGCAGCTATACAAGACAGGGGCCCTACGAGCAGTACTTC
CDR3: CASSYTRQGPYEQYF

D: NA
V: TRBV5-1
size: NA
J: TRBJ2-5
DNA: TGCGACAGCAGCTTAGGGGGGGGTGAGGAGACCCAGTACTTC
CDR3: CDSSLGGGEETQYF

D: NA
V: TRBV5-1
size: many
J: TRBJ2-3
DNA: TGCGCCAGCAGCAGGTCAGATACGCAGTATTTT
CDR3: CASSRSDTQYF

D: TRBD2
V: TRBV7-2
size: many
J: TRBJ2-1
DNA: TGTGCCAGCAGCTCGGGACTAGCGGGGGTGGGTGGCGAGCAGTTCTTC
CDR3: CASSSGLAGVGGEQFF

D: TRBD2
V: TRBV7-2
size: many
J: TRBJ2-3
DNA: TGTGCCAGCAGCTTAGCGGCGGGAGCAGATACGCAGTATTTT
CDR3: CASSLAAGADTQYF

D: TRBD1
V: TRBV24-1
size: many
J: TRBJ2-7
DNA: TGTGCCACCAGTGACCCCACCGGGACAGGGTCCTACGAGCAGTACTTC
CDR3: CATSDPTGTGSYEQYF

D: NA
V: TRBV28
size: many
J: TRBJ2-6
DNA: TGTGCCAGCACCACACTCCGGGAACAGGGCCGCCCTGGGGCCAACGTCCTGACTTTC
CDR3: CASTTLREQGRPGANVLTF

D: TRBD2
V: TRBV11-2
size: many
J: TRBJ2-3
DNA: TGTGCCAGCAGCCCCCGGACTAGCGGGGGTAGCACAGATACGCAGTATTTT
CDR3: CASSPRTSGGSTDTQYF

D: NA
V: TRBV27
size: NA
J: TRBJ1-6
DNA: TGTGCCAGCAGTTTAAGAGCAGGGGTGGGACATAATTCACCCCTCCACTTT
CDR3: CASSLRAGVGHNSPLHF

D: NA
V: TRBV20-1
size: few
J: TRBJ1-3
DNA: TGCAGTGCTAGAGATACGAGGGGAGGAAACACCATATATTTT
CDR3: CSARDTRGGNTIYF

D: NA
V: TRBV12-3/TRBV12-4
size: many
J: TRBJ2-2
DNA: TGTGCCAGCACCCCAGAACAGCTGAACACCGGGGAGCTGTTTTTT
CDR3: CASTPEQLNTGELFF

D: NA
V: TRBV6-2/TRBV6-3
size: NA
J: TRBJ2-5
DNA: TGTGCCAGCAGTCCCCTAGAGACCCCGTACTTC
CDR3: CASSPLETPYF

D: NA
V: TRBV7-2
size: many
J: TRBJ2-1
DNA: TGTGCCAGCAGTGCAGGAATTGAGCAGTTCTTC
CDR3: CASSAGIEQFF

D: NA
V: TRBV20-1
size: many
J: TRBJ1-1
DNA: TGCAGTGCGCAGCCCCCGGGAAGTACCACTGAAGCTTTCTTT
CDR3: CSAQPPGSTTEAFF